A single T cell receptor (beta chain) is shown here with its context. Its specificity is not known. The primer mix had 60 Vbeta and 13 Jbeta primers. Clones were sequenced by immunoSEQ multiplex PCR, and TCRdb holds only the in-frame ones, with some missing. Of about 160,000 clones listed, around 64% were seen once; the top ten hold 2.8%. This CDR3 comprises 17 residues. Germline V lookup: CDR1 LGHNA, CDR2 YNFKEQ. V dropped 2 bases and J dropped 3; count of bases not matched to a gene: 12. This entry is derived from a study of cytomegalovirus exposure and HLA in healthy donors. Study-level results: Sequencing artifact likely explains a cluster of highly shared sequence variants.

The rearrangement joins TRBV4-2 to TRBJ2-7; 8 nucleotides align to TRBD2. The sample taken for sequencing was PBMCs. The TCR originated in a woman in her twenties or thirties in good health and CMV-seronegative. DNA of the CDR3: TGTGCCAGCAGCCAAAGACCGGGCGGGGGACTAGGCTACGAGCAGTACTTC. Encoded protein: CASSQRPGGGLGYEQYF.